This T cell receptor (beta chain) was retrieved from a study of glioma-infiltrating T cells after dendritic cell vaccination. Trimming removed 2 bases at V and 5 bases at J, with 17 bases between. The CDR3 is made up of 16 amino acids. In germline, CDR1 is SGHRS, CDR2 YFSETQ. Time point meaning: after dendritic cell vaccination, including at tumor progression/relapse. Input was 1.5 to 2.5 ug genomic DNA, or all available if less. Data came from immunoSEQ multiplex PCR; TCRdb stores just in-frame clones and leaves some out. The top ten hold less than 6.5% of the sample, which has approximately 48,000 clones, around nine tenths seen once.

Here the sequenced sample was blood, taken after dendritic cell vaccination. The genes are TRBV5-1 and TRBJ2-1, with D maybe TRBD2 (6 bases). This receptor was identified in a human donor with glioblastoma. The CDR3 protein is CASSFLGLARDNEQFF. The CDR3 DNA is TGCGCCAGCAGCTTCCTTGGGCTAGCGCGTGACAATGAGCAGTTCTTC.